Listed here are 22 T cell receptor beta chains from one sample, sequenced in a study of blood T cell repertoires in COVID-19. Using immunoSEQ multiplex PCR, the repertoire was profiled, and TCRdb retains in-frame clones only, with some absent. Of about 200,000 clones listed, around 85% are singletons. Sample: peripheral blood. The source is a man between 60 and 70 years old with COVID-19, enrolled during active disease.

This chain links TRBV6-2 or TRBV6-3 with TRBJ1-6; D is uncertain. In germline, CDR1 is MNHEY, CDR2 SVGEGT. V shed 5 bases and J shed 10 bases, with 6 bases lying between them. The length of the CDR3 is 11 residues. The chain's CDR3 is CASSERSPLHF. CDR3 coding DNA: TGTGCCAGCAGTGAGAGGTCACCCCTCCACTTT.

This chain joins TRBV19 and TRBJ2-2, with 9 bases that match TRBD2. The CDR3 totals 14 residues. The V gene's germline CDR1 is LNHDA and CDR2 SQIVND (reference sequence). V gave up 7 bases and J gave up 9 bases; unmatched junction bases: 9. Here the CDR3 DNA reads TGTGCCAGTATTGGTAGCGGGAGTTCCAGGGAGCTGTTTTTT. This sequence encodes CASIGSGSSRELFF.

This chain links TRBV6-4 with TRBJ1-5; D may be TRBD1 (5 bases). The CDR3 is made up of 13 amino acids. The V end was cut by 3 bases, the J end by 7 bases, with 10 bases between. CDR1 and CDR2 from the germline V gene are MRHNA and SNTAGT. The CDR3 DNA reads TGTGCCAGCAGTGAGAAGGGGAAACAGCCCCAGCATTTT. Translating it yields CASSEKGKQPQHF.

This clone appeared once. The genes are TRBV6-2 or TRBV6-3 and TRBJ1-5, with unresolved D. The CDR3 spans 15 residues. Germline V gives CDR1 MNHEY, CDR2 SVGEGT. V lost 0 bases, J lost 3 bases, and 9 bases lay in between. CDR3: CASSYSGSTNQPQHF. CDR3 nucleotide sequence: TGTGCCAGCAGTTACTCGGGCAGCACCAATCAGCCCCAGCATTTT.

The V gene is TRBV27, the J gene TRBJ2-1, with D maybe TRBD2 (5 bases). CDR3 length: 14 residues. Germline lookup yields CDR1 MNHEY and CDR2 SMNVEV (reference sequence). The V end lost 6 bases, the J end lost 0 bases, and 9 bases lay between the germline ends. This CDR3 reads CASSPGDSYNEQFF. The CDR3 nucleotides are TGTGCCAGCAGCCCCGGGGACTCCTACAATGAGCAGTTCTTC.

This clone was counted a few times. The chain has TRBV5-1 and TRBJ2-2, with 9 bases lining up with TRBD1. The V gene end was trimmed by 6 bases and the J gene end by 1 base; junction bases not matched to a gene: 10. Germline V gene lookup returns CDR1 SGHRS and CDR2 YFSETQ. The CDR3 sequence is 17 residues long. The CDR3 region is CASTTGGGQGNTGELFF. CDR3 DNA: TGCGCCAGCACCACTGGAGGGGGACAGGGGAACACCGGGGAGCTGTTTTTT.

The rearrangement joins TRBV27 to TRBJ2-1, with 15 bases fitting TRBD2. J was trimmed by 9 bases and V by 4 bases; bases with no gene match: 1. Germline V gene data show CDR1 as MNHEY and CDR2 as SMNVEV (reference sequence). The CDR3 runs to 14 residues. The CDR3 DNA follows: TGTGCCAGCAGTTCGGGACTAGCGGGAGGTGAGCAGTTCTTC. It yields the protein CASSSGLAGGEQFF.

This chain uses TRBV19 with TRBJ2-1; D might be TRBD2 (7 bases). V was pared by 7 bases and J by 5 bases, with 21 bases between. This CDR3 contains 16 residues. Looked up from germline, CDR1 is LNHDA and CDR2 is SQIVND (reference sequence). This chain's CDR3 is CASIRGGLGRDNEQFF. The CDR3 nucleotides are TGTGCCAGTATAAGAGGGGGACTTGGGAGGGACAATGAGCAGTTCTTC.

In DNA, the CDR3 is TGTGCCTGGAGGACAGGGGGGACGTACCAAGAGACCCAGTACTTC. It encodes CAWRTGGTYQETQYF. This chain joins TRBV30 and TRBJ2-5, with 9 bases fitting TRBD1. Trimming at V came to 3 bases and at J to 0 bases, leaving 5 bases not matched to a gene. The CDR3 is 15 residues long. The germline V gene has CDR1 GTSNPN and CDR2 SVGIG (reference sequence).

V is TRBV3-1 (or the pseudogene TRBV3-2) and J is TRBJ1-1; tentatively, D is TRBD1 (5 bases). This CDR3 spans 13 amino acids. Trimming removed 2 bases at V and 8 bases at J, with 12 bases between. Germline CDR1 reads LGHDT; CDR2 reads YNNKEL (reference sequence). The CDR3 region is CASSQRKAGEAFF. The CDR3 nucleotides read TGTGCCAGCAGCCAACGAAAGGCAGGGGAAGCTTTCTTT.

This clone has more than one count but fewer than ten. This chain connects TRBV5-1 to TRBJ2-3; D is perhaps TRBD1 (6 bases). The CDR3 covers 13 residues. V gave up 5 bases and J gave up 6 bases, with 13 bases separating them. Germline CDR1 is SGHRS and CDR2 is YFSETQ. Written as DNA, the CDR3 is TGCGCCAGCAGGATTAACAGGGCGGATACGCAGTATTTT. This gives the protein CASRINRADTQYF.

The chain's CDR3 is CASSLGTFSYNEQFF. Here the CDR3 DNA reads TGCGCCAGCAGCCTAGGAACCTTCTCCTACAATGAGCAGTTCTTC. V is TRBV5-1 and J is TRBJ2-1; D not resolved. This CDR3 region has 15 residues. The V and J ends lost 4 bases and 0 bases respectively, with 11 bases between them. Looked up from germline, CDR1 is SGHRS and CDR2 is YFSETQ.

The chain joins TRBV11-3 to TRBJ2-1; a possible D gene is TRBD1 (6 bases). CDR1 is SGHNT and CDR2 is YENEEA in the germline V gene. The ends were cut back, 5 bases at V and 9 bases at J, with 17 bases in the middle. The CDR3 consists of 14 residues. CDR3 amino acids: CASSLDRYQGEQFF. In nucleotides, the CDR3 is TGTGCCAGCAGCCTCGACAGGTACCAAGGTGAGCAGTTCTTC.

The chain combines TRBV18 with TRBJ1-1; the D gene is possibly TRBD1 (6 bases). V lost 3 bases and J lost 1, with 15 bases in between. Germline CDR1 and CDR2: KGHSH and LQKENI. The CDR3 runs to 16 residues. Here the CDR3 DNA reads TGTGCCAGCTCACCCCTTTACAGGGACGGGAACACTGAAGCTTTCTTT. Protein product: CASSPLYRDGNTEAFF.

The rearrangement links TRBV2 to TRBJ1-2; D uncertain. Germline assignment: CDR1 SNHLY and CDR2 FYNNEI. V lost 2 bases, J lost 2 bases, and 9 bases lay in between. The CDR3 contains 14 residues. The CDR3 is CASSEIAPNYGYTF. In DNA form, the CDR3 reads TGTGCCAGCAGTGAAATAGCGCCCAACTATGGCTACACCTTC.

This clone was picked up one time. The gene calls are TRBV24-1 and TRBJ1-2, with D possibly TRBD1 on 6 matching bases. V was cut by 5 bases and J by 7 bases, with 13 bases left in between. This CDR3 spans 13 amino acids. The germline V gene has CDR1 KGHDR and CDR2 SFDVKD. The CDR3 DNA is TGTGCCACCAGTGGACAGGTATACTCTGGCTACACCTTC. It codes for CATSGQVYSGYTF.

The chain has TRBV5-1 and TRBJ2-2, with TRBD1 matching 7 bases. This CDR3 contains 15 residues. Unmatched junction bases numbered 10, after V lost 6 bases and J lost 5 bases. In germline, CDR1 is SGHRS, CDR2 YFSETQ. CDR3: CASISGQSGTGELFF. Written as DNA, the CDR3 is TGCGCCAGCATTTCGGGACAGTCGGGTACCGGGGAGCTGTTTTTT.

The chain links TRBV7-8 to TRBJ1-2; the match to TRBD1 covers 12 bases. This CDR3 comprises 17 residues. Germline V gene lookup returns CDR1 SGHVS and CDR2 FQNEAQ. V shed 5 bases, J shed 3 bases, and the junction held 10 bases outside the gene matches. The CDR3 region has the DNA TGTGCCAGCAGCGAAGGGACAGGGGGCAGGGGGGACTATGGCTACACCTTC. This sequence encodes CASSEGTGGRGDYGYTF. Full variable domain (outside the CDR3, taken from reference TRBV7-8 and TRBJ1-2): GAGVSQSPRYKVAKRGQDVALRCDPISGHVSLFWYQQALGQGPEFLTYFQNEAQLDKSGLPSDRFFAERPEGSVSTLKIQRTQQEDSAVYLCASSEGTGGRGDYGYTFGSGTRLTVV.

This clone was seen a single time. J is TRBJ2-2 and V is TRBV10-3; 13 positions match TRBD2. The V and J ends lost 5 bases and 5 bases, in that order; junction bases with no gene match: 2. The CDR3 sequence is 15 residues long. Germline lookup yields CDR1 ENHRY and CDR2 SYGVKD. CDR3 sequence reads: CAISSTSGRTGELFF. CDR3 nucleotides: TGTGCCATCAGTTCGACTAGCGGGAGGACCGGGGAGCTGTTTTTT.

The genes are TRBV2 and TRBJ1-2, with 10 bases identical to TRBD1. From germline, CDR1 is SNHLY and CDR2 FYNNEI. V lost 6 bases, J lost 3 bases, and 4 bases stayed unmatched. This CDR3 spans 14 amino acids. CDR3 amino acids: CASSRQGADYGYTF. In nucleotides, the CDR3 is TGTGCCAGCAGCCGACAGGGGGCCGACTATGGCTACACCTTC.

About this clone: The junction does not match germline at one end; this may be a read error. This chain links TRBV10-3 with TRBJ2-6; D may correspond to TRBD1 or TRBD2 (5 bases each). The CDR3 extends over 15 amino acids. The germline gives CDR1 ENHRY, CDR2 SYGVKD. The CDR3 region is CAFRDGLSGANVLTF. In DNA, the CDR3 is TGTGCCTTCAGGGACGGACTCTCTGGGGCCAACGTCCTGACTTTC.

The chain links TRBV6-5 to TRBJ1-5; 7 bases agree with TRBD1. V lost 7 bases, J lost 7 bases, and 10 bases stayed unmatched. CDR1 and CDR2 from the germline V gene are MNHEY and SVGAGI. This CDR3 spans 14 amino acids. The CDR3 bases are TGTGCCAGCACCGAGCAGACAGGGAACCAGCCCCAGCATTTT. Encoded protein: CASTEQTGNQPQHF.